This T cell receptor (beta chain) derives from a study of tumor-infiltrating lymphocytes in localized non-small cell lung cancer. The wider study: Some samples were collected after neoadjuvant chemotherapy; smokers, never-smokers and several histologies were included.

Generated by immunoSEQ multiplex PCR, the TCRdb table keeps only in-frame clones and is missing some. The table has about 8,400 clones, 77% seen once. For this clone: Its cognate antigen is unknown.

The CDR3 is 14 amino acids. V gave up 5 bases and J gave up 5 bases, with 16 bases separating them. CDR1 is MNHEY and CDR2 is SVGAGI in the germline V gene. General study findings and limits: Tumor T-cell fraction from TCR sequencing was not associated with recurrence-free survival (p = 0.61). Compared with uninvolved lung, tumors showed higher T cell infiltration by TCRbeta sequencing.

This receptor was identified in a human donor with non-small cell lung cancer. Sequencing was carried out using lung tumor tissue. V and J are TRBV6-5 and TRBJ2-7, with a weak D call TRBD1 (6 bases). In nucleotides, the CDR3 is TGTGCCAGCAGTCCGACAGGTCCCTGGAACGAGCAGTACTTC. Translated, it gives CASSPTGPWNEQYF.